This TCR beta chain was recorded in a study of beta chain features in type 1 diabetes. Looking at the study overall: Across all samples, about 110,000,000 sorted cells were examined. Study-level results: TCRB CDR3s were moderately but significantly shorter in Type 1 diabetes patients in all four CD4+ subsets.

The study reverse transcribed the entire isolated RNA, so it sequenced expressed TCRB transcripts. Here immunoSEQ multiplex PCR was the method, and the copy in TCRdb shows in-frame clones only, minus some. The data hold roughly 150,000 clones, with approximately 7.9% observed a single time. V lost 7 bases and J lost 5; bases outside the gene matches: 8. The length of the CDR3 is 13 residues. Germline lookup yields CDR1 MNHEY and CDR2 SMNVEV (reference sequence). Turning to this clone: What it recognizes is unknown.

One heparinised draw of blood, averaging about 116 mL, came from each donor. The chain couples TRBV27 to TRBJ2-7, with 7 bases fitting TRBD1. Sequencing used central memory CD4+ T cells from blood. The sequence was collected from a man between 18 and 29 years old with type 1 diabetes. CDR3 nucleotide sequence: TGTGCCAGCAAACCCAACGGACAGGACGAGCAGTACTTC. Translation: CASKPNGQDEQYF.